Below are 10 T cell receptor beta chains sequenced from a single sample in a study of control samples from healthy donors and cancer patients. Generated by immunoSEQ multiplex PCR, the TCRdb table keeps only in-frame clones and is missing some. The sample contains about 120,000 clones, approximately 88% of which appear only once. The sequenced sample consisted of blood. The origin of the receptors is a man in his forties or fifties in good health.

The CDR3 DNA reads TGTGCCAGCAGCCAGGAACAGGGCACTAGCAATCAGCCCCAGCATTTT. Residues: CASSQEQGTSNQPQHF. The chain couples TRBV4-2 to TRBJ1-5; the D gene is possibly TRBD1 (6 bases). Germline values: CDR1 LGHNA, CDR2 YNFKEQ. The V and J ends lost 3 bases and 0 bases respectively, with 12 bases between them. The CDR3 sequence is 16 residues long.

J is TRBJ1-2 and V is TRBV9; D unclear. CDR1 SGDLS and CDR2 YYNGEE come from the germline V gene. Deletions cut 2 bases from V and 4 bases from J, with 9 bases between. The CDR3 runs 13 residues. The CDR3 sequence is CASSVSEIYGYTF. The CDR3 nucleotides are TGTGCCAGCAGCGTTTCAGAGATCTATGGCTACACCTTC.

The chain joins TRBV14 to TRBJ1-1; 7 bases are shared with TRBD1. Trimming took 3 bases from V and 5 from J; bases not matched to a gene: 6. This CDR3 is built from 14 residues. Germline CDR1 and CDR2: SGHDN and FVKESK. The CDR3, as DNA: TGTGCCAGCAGCCACTTAGGGACAGTTACTGAAGCTTTCTTT. Translating it yields CASSHLGTVTEAFF.

This chain connects TRBV15 to TRBJ2-2; the D gene is possibly TRBD1 (6 bases). V gave up 0 bases and J gave up 4 bases, with 15 bases separating them. This CDR3 is 17 amino acids long. The germline V gene encodes CDR1 LNHNV and CDR2 YYDKDF (reference sequence). Written as DNA, the CDR3 is TGTGCCACCAGCAGAGATGGCTGGACAGTGAGCACCGGGGAGCTGTTTTTT. It encodes CATSRDGWTVSTGELFF.

V usage is TRBV12-5 and J usage is TRBJ1-2, with D perhaps matching TRBD1 (5 bases). Germline assignment: CDR1 LGHNT and CDR2 FRNRAP. Trimming took 6 bases from V and 4 from J, leaving 15 bases between them. The length of the CDR3 is 14 residues. The CDR3 DNA follows: TGTGCTAGTGGCCGGGACGCCACGGGCTATGGCTACACCTTC. It specifies CASGRDATGYGYTF.

The V call is TRBV6-5, the J call TRBJ1-2; perhaps TRBD1 as D (5 bases). The CDR3 is 14 residues long. Trimming removed 3 bases at V and 4 bases at J, with 12 bases between. Germline-derived CDR1 and CDR2 are MNHEY and SVGAGI. CDR3 region: CASSYGGSGYGYTF. In DNA, the CDR3 is TGTGCCAGCAGTTATGGGGGATCAGGCTATGGCTACACCTTC.

This rearrangement joins TRBV12-5 to TRBJ1-2; 7 bases map to TRBD1. CDR1 and CDR2 (germline): LGHNT, FRNRAP. The CDR3 extends over 15 amino acids. V trimming: 6 bases; J trimming: 2 bases; junction bases outside the gene matches: 9. CDR3 sequence (DNA): TGTGCTAGTGGAACGAACGCGGGACAGAACTATGGCTACACCTTC. It codes for CASGTNAGQNYGYTF.

V is TRBV4-2 and J is TRBJ2-1; tentatively, D is TRBD2 (6 bases). V lost 3 bases and J lost 7, with 16 bases in between. Looked up from germline, CDR1 is LGHNA and CDR2 is YNFKEQ. The CDR3 loop spans 15 amino acids. CDR3 coding DNA: TGTGCCAGCAGCCATGGTTGGACGGACTATAATGAGCAGTTCTTC. It specifies CASSHGWTDYNEQFF.

This clone was observed a single time. This chain joins TRBV6-6 and TRBJ2-3; a weak D match, TRBD2 (5 bases). Germline V CDR1 and CDR2: MNHNY, SVGAGI (reference sequence). The CDR3 consists of 16 residues. V was clipped by 9 bases and J by 0 bases, with 19 bases between them. The CDR3 nucleotides are TGTGCCAGTATTAGAGACTTAAGGACTAGCACAGATACGCAGTATTTT. It codes for CASIRDLRTSTDTQYF.

V and J are TRBV7-9 and TRBJ1-3; the D is unclear. Germline CDR1 is SEHNR and CDR2 is FQNEAQ (reference sequence). The CDR3 covers 16 residues. Trimming stripped 1 base from V and 0 bases from J, with 10 bases between. CDR3 protein: CASSLDVGISGNTIYF. The DNA for the CDR3 is TGTGCCAGCAGCTTAGATGTCGGAATCTCTGGAAACACCATATATTTT.